This TCR beta chain was sequenced for a study of T cell responses to AZD1222 COVID-19 vaccine. As for the study in general: Second doses that came at about 4 or about 12 weeks were put together.

Study results and caveats: Increased Spike-specific TCR breadth and depth were observed after two AZD1222 doses. There were vaccine-associated CD4 TCRs across spike, dominant at 160-218 and 743-854.

With regard to this clone: Its antigen is currently unknown.

Clones were read by immunoSEQ multiplex PCR, and TCRdb kept only the in-frame ones, dropping some. The sample records roughly 130,000 clones, 88% being singletons. V lost 4 bases to trimming and J lost 1 base; unmatched junction nucleotides: 7. Germline V gene data show CDR1 as LNHDA and CDR2 as SQIVND (reference sequence). The CDR3 runs 15 residues. The sequence was collected from an adult in good health. The sample in question was peripheral blood, obtained on day 0 of AZD1222 vaccination. The V call is TRBV19, the J call TRBJ2-7; the match to TRBD1 covers 7 bases. CDR3 amino acids: CASSNPGQASYEQYF. CDR3 nucleotides: TGTGCCAGTAGTAACCCCGGACAGGCTTCCTACGAGCAGTACTTC. The whole variable domain, remainder taken from reference TRBV19 and TRBJ2-7, is DGGITQSPKYLFRKEGQNVTLSCEQNLNHDAMYWYRQDPGQGLRLIYYSQIVNDFQKGDIAEGYSVSREKKESFPLTVTSAQKNPTAFYLCASSNPGQASYEQYFGPGTRLTVT.